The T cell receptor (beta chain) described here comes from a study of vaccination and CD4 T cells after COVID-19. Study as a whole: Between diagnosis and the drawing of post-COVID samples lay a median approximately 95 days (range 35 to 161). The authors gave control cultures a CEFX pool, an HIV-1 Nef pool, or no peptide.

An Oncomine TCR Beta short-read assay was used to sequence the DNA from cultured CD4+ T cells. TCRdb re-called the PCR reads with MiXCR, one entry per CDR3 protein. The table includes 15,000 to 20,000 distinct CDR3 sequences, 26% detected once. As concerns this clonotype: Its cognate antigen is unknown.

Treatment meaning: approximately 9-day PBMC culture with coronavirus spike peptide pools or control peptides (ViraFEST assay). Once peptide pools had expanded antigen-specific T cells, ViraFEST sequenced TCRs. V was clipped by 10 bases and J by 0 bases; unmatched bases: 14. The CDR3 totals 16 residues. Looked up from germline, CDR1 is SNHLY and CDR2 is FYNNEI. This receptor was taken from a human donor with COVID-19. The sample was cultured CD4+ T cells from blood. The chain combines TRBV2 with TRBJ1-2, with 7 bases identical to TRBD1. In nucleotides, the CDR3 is TGTGCCACCCGAGGAGGAGAGGGGGCGTCTAACTATGGCTACACCTTC. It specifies CATRGGEGASNYGYTF.